This entry lists 31 T cell receptor beta chains sequenced from one sample in a study of T cells in Graves' hyperthyroidism and ophthalmopathy. From RNA transcripts, TCR beta CDR3 regions were amplified. A set of HTBI primers served as the primers for a first-round RT-PCR of the TCR CDR3. MiXCR, run by TCRdb on the multiplex PCR reads, gives a single entry per CDR3 protein. The table lists more than 500,000 distinct CDR3 sequences, 15% to 20% of them singletons. The specimen was blood. The origin of the receptors is a woman in her twenties or thirties with Graves' hyperthyroidism.

This clonotype was counted only a few times. CDR3 sequence reads: CAWNPGQGYNEKLFF. The CDR3 DNA sequence: TGTGCCTGGAACCCGGGACAGGGATATAATGAAAAACTGTTTTTT. This sequence joins TRBV30 and TRBJ1-4; TRBD1 aligns across 9 bases. The J segment lost 4 bases and the V segment lost 4 bases, leaving 7 bases of the junction unmatched. Germline V lookup: CDR1 GTSNPN, CDR2 SVGIG (reference sequence). The CDR3 runs to 15 residues.

The chain couples TRBV7-8 to TRBJ2-1, with 10 bases identical to TRBD2. This CDR3 contains 16 residues. V lost 5 bases to trimming and J lost 6 bases; unmatched junction nucleotides: 10. In germline, CDR1 is SGHVS, CDR2 FQNEAQ. The CDR3 DNA reads as TGTGCCAGCAGCCGAACTAGCGGGAAACGGACCAATGAGCAGTTCTTC. Its translation is CASSRTSGKRTNEQFF.

This clonotype was recorded at least ten times. The chain carries TRBV20-1 and TRBJ2-1, with D tentatively TRBD2 (6 bases). Trimming removed 3 bases from V and 0 bases from J, with 9 bases in between. Germline values: CDR1 DFQATT, CDR2 SNEGSKA (reference sequence). This CDR3 is built from 14 residues. The CDR3 loop reads CSASIGSSYNEQFF. DNA for the CDR3: TGCAGTGCTAGTATCGGGAGCTCCTACAATGAGCAGTTCTTC.

The rearrangement uses TRBV6-1 and TRBJ1-2; 9 bases match TRBD1. V gave up 2 bases and J gave up 4 bases; unmatched junction bases: 17. CDR1 and CDR2 (germline): MNHNS, SASEGT. CDR3 length equals 19 residues. CDR3 amino acids: CASSEQFLARTGDSYGYTF. The CDR3 region has the DNA TGTGCCAGCAGTGAACAATTCTTAGCGAGGACAGGGGATTCCTATGGCTACACCTTC.

This clonotype has ten or more counts. V and J are TRBV20-1 and TRBJ2-5, with D possibly being TRBD2 (6 bases). Trimming stripped 0 bases from V and 1 base from J, with 12 bases between. The CDR3 has 15 amino acids. Germline-derived CDR1 and CDR2 are DFQATT and SNEGSKA (reference sequence). Written as DNA, the CDR3 is TGCAGTGCTAGAGATCCACGCGGGACCCAAGAGACCCAGTACTTC. Protein sequence: CSARDPRGTQETQYF.

This clonotype was recorded at least ten times. The V gene is TRBV2, the J gene TRBJ2-1, with 9 bases matching TRBD2. V lost 5 bases, J lost 7 bases, and 3 bases stayed unmatched. This CDR3 region has 13 residues. Germline loops: CDR1 SNHLY, CDR2 FYNNEI. CDR3 bases: TGTGCCAGCAGTTTAGCGGGAGCAAATGAGCAGTTCTTC. It yields the protein CASSLAGANEQFF.

This clonotype was seen many times. The chain uses TRBV19 and TRBJ2-1; 7 bases agree with TRBD2. The CDR3 is made up of 12 amino acids. Per germline, CDR1 LNHDA and CDR2 SQIVND (reference sequence). Trimming at V came to 6 bases and at J to 7 bases, leaving 3 bases not matched to a gene. CDR3 in DNA: TGTGCCAGTAGCGGGAGGAGGAATGAGCAGTTCTTC. It is translated as CASSGRRNEQFF.

This clonotype was counted many times. V usage is TRBV11-2 and J usage is TRBJ2-5, with 7 bases lining up with TRBD1. The junction had 14 bases not matched to a gene; V was cut back by 4 bases and J by 3 bases. Germline V gene data show CDR1 as SGHAT and CDR2 as FQNNGV. The CDR3 has 17 residues. CDR3 sequence reads: CASSSILDRAVKETQYF. CDR3 sequence (DNA): TGTGCCAGCAGCTCCATACTAGACAGGGCAGTCAAAGAGACCCAGTACTTC. Together with reference TRBV11-2 and TRBJ2-5, the CDR3 gives the full variable domain: EAGVAQSPRYKIIEKRQSVAFWCNPISGHATLYWYQQILGQGPKLLIQFQNNGVVDDSQLPKDRFSAERLKGVDSTLKIQPAKLEDSAVYLCASSSILDRAVKETQYFGPGTRLLVL.

The rearrangement uses TRBV9 and TRBJ2-3; 8 nucleotides line up with TRBD2. V lost 4 bases to trimming and J lost 6 bases; unmatched junction nucleotides: 10. Germline-derived CDR1 and CDR2 are SGDLS and YYNGEE. There are 15 residues in the CDR3. CDR3 protein: CASSIDGRAGDTQYF. In DNA, the CDR3 is TGTGCCAGCAGCATCGACGGGAGGGCGGGGGATACGCAGTATTTT.

This clonotype was counted ten times or more. The chain couples TRBV19 to TRBJ1-5, with TRBD1 identical over 8 bases. CDR1 and CDR2 from the germline V gene are LNHDA and SQIVND (reference sequence). Trimming removed 4 bases from V and 7 bases from J; junction bases left unmatched: 9. CDR3 length: 15 residues. In nucleotides, the CDR3 is TGTGCCAGTAGTACCTCAGGGGGCGTGGGGCAGCCCCAGCATTTT. It encodes CASSTSGGVGQPQHF.

This clonotype has a count of ten or more. The rearrangement links TRBV20-1 to TRBJ2-7; the D gene is possibly TRBD1 (5 bases). The CDR3 contains 14 residues. The germline gives CDR1 DFQATT, CDR2 SNEGSKA (reference sequence). V gave up 6 bases and J gave up 4 bases, with 19 bases separating them. CDR3: CSARRQGMGYEQYF. The CDR3 coding sequence is TGCAGTGCGAGGCGGCAGGGAATGGGATACGAGCAGTACTTC.

The V gene is TRBV9, the J gene TRBJ2-1, with unresolved D. The CDR3 extends over 16 amino acids. Germline V CDR1 and CDR2: SGDLS, YYNGEE. Trimming shortened V by 3 bases and J by 4 bases, and 17 bases separated the two germline ends. The chain's CDR3 is CASSGSPHRKYNEQFF. DNA for the CDR3: TGTGCCAGCAGCGGGAGCCCCCACCGAAAATACAATGAGCAGTTCTTC.

This chain connects TRBV20-1 to TRBJ2-1; 9 positions agree with TRBD2. The V and J ends lost 0 bases and 8 bases, in that order; junction bases with no gene match: 14. The CDR3 totals 17 residues. Per the germline V gene, CDR1 is DFQATT and CDR2 is SNEGSKA (reference sequence). This chain's CDR3 is CSARELYLAGEGDEQFF. The CDR3 DNA follows: TGCAGTGCTAGAGAGCTCTACTTAGCGGGAGAGGGCGATGAGCAGTTCTTC.

In this sample, this clonotype turned up a few times. The chain employs TRBV9 and TRBJ2-7, with D possibly matching TRBD1 (5 bases). The germline gives CDR1 SGDLS, CDR2 YYNGEE. The CDR3 covers 15 residues. The V end lost 2 bases, the J end lost 1 base, and 13 bases lay between the germline ends. CDR3 DNA: TGTGCCAGCAGCGTGGGCCTGACAGCGTCCTACGAGCAGTACTTC. Protein: CASSVGLTASYEQYF.

This clonotype was counted a few times. The chain employs TRBV3-1 and TRBJ2-2; 13 nucleotides align to TRBD2. Germline CDR1 LGHDT, CDR2 YNNKEL (reference sequence). The CDR3 spans 17 residues. With 4 bases clipped from V and 8 bases from J, the junction kept 10 bases outside the gene matches. CDR3 DNA: TGTGCCAGCAGCCTTTACTGGACTAGCGGGAGCCTTGGGGAGCTGTTTTTT. This translates into CASSLYWTSGSLGELFF.

This clonotype has a count of ten or more. The chain couples TRBV5-1 to TRBJ2-1, with D perhaps matching TRBD2 (5 bases). The germline V gene has CDR1 SGHRS and CDR2 YFSETQ. V was cut by 4 bases and J by 2 bases, with 13 bases left in between. The CDR3 is made up of 15 amino acids. The CDR3 sequence: CASSLPSGAYNEQFF. The DNA for the CDR3 is TGCGCCAGCAGCCTGCCCAGCGGCGCCTACAATGAGCAGTTCTTC.

The rearrangement links TRBV7-9 to TRBJ2-2; D unclear. The CDR3 sequence is 14 residues long. Germline CDR1 SEHNR, CDR2 FQNEAQ (reference sequence). The V end lost 1 base, the J end lost 7 bases, and 10 bases lay between the germline ends. CDR3 nucleotide sequence: TGTGCCAGCAGCTTAGACTTGGACCGCGGGGAGCTGTTTTTT. It specifies CASSLDLDRGELFF.

The sample holds a few counts of this clonotype. The gene calls are TRBV20-1 and TRBJ2-7; D not certain. Germline CDR1 reads DFQATT; CDR2 reads SNEGSKA (reference sequence). Between the trimmed V and J ends, which lost 2 bases and 3 bases, there was a span of 14 bases. The length of the CDR3 is 14 residues. This chain's CDR3 is CSARSRLGNYEQYF. The CDR3 DNA is TGCAGTGCTAGATCAAGGTTAGGGAACTACGAGCAGTACTTC.

This clonotype came up many times. The V gene is TRBV28, the J gene TRBJ2-7, with D tentatively TRBD1 (5 bases). Trimming cost V 3 bases and J 1 base, with 16 bases left between them. The CDR3 length is 16 residues. The germline CDR1 and CDR2 sequences are MDHEN and SYDVKM. CDR3 sequence reads: CASSFLQGSFSYEQYF. CDR3 sequence (DNA): TGTGCCAGCAGTTTTCTCCAGGGATCCTTTTCCTACGAGCAGTACTTC.

As for this clonotype: A single base separates this from a much larger clone, so it may be a read error. J is TRBJ2-3 and V is TRBV11-2, with TRBD2 identical over 9 bases. The CDR3 loop spans 15 amino acids. In germline, CDR1 is SGHAT, CDR2 FQNNGV. The DNA of the CDR3 is TGTGCCATCAGCCGCGGGGGGGTCCCCACAGATACGCAGTATTTT. Translated, it gives CAISRGGVPTDTQYF.

V gene TRBV6-5 combines with J gene TRBJ1-5; D call uncertain. The CDR3 covers 16 residues. V lost 0 bases to trimming and J lost 6 bases, with 15 bases between them. Germline lookup yields CDR1 MNHEY and CDR2 SVGAGI. The CDR3 here is CASSYSQLGRSQPQHF. The CDR3 bases are TGTGCCAGCAGTTACTCGCAGTTGGGGAGGTCTCAGCCCCAGCATTTT.

This clonotype was observed at least ten times. The gene calls are TRBV25-1 and TRBJ2-1, with 10 bases that match TRBD2. CDR3 length: 18 amino acids. The germline V gene has CDR1 MGHDK and CDR2 SYGVNS. The trim removed 6 bases at V and 6 bases at J, leaving 17 bases unmatched. The CDR3 loop reads CASSPNQIAGGYGNEQFF. CDR3 sequence (DNA): TGTGCCAGCAGCCCTAATCAAATAGCGGGAGGATATGGCAATGAGCAGTTCTTC. Together with reference TRBV25-1 and TRBJ2-1, the CDR3 gives the full variable domain: EADIYQTPRYLVIGTGKKITLECSQTMGHDKMYWYQQDPGMELHLIHYSYGVNSTEKGDLSSESTVSRIRTEHFPLTLESARPSHTSQYLCASSPNQIAGGYGNEQFFGPGTRLTVL.

Note on this clonotype: A junction end diverges from the germline sequence, so it may reflect a read error. The genes are TRBV6-1 and TRBJ1-6; no reliable D call. Germline-derived CDR1 and CDR2 are MNHNS and SASEGT. This CDR3 contains 13 residues. CDR3 region: CAISGQIRSPLHF. As DNA, the CDR3 is TGTGCCATCAGTGGGCAGATCCGGTCACCCCTCCACTTT.

V usage is TRBV29-1 and J usage is TRBJ1-2; no firm D call. V lost 5 bases, J lost 6 bases, and 16 bases lay in between. Germline CDR1 reads SQVTM; CDR2 reads ANQGSEA. CDR3 length: 13 amino acids. CDR3 amino acids: CSVPDSGGDGYTF. In nucleotides, the CDR3 is TGCAGCGTTCCGGACTCCGGAGGTGATGGCTACACCTTC.

The gene calls are TRBV12-5 and TRBJ1-3, with a tentative D call TRBD1 (6 bases). The length of the CDR3 is 19 residues. Germline V CDR1 and CDR2: LGHNT, FRNRAP. Trimming stripped 0 bases from V and 0 bases from J, with 18 bases between. The CDR3 spells CASGLVPWGQPLSGNTIYF. The DNA for the CDR3 is TGTGCTAGTGGTTTGGTTCCCTGGGGGCAGCCCCTCTCTGGAAACACCATATATTTT.

There are a few counts of this clonotype. J is TRBJ2-7 and V is TRBV2; weak D call: TRBD2 (7 bases). Germline CDR1 reads SNHLY; CDR2 reads FYNNEI. The V gene lost 6 bases and the J gene lost 5 bases, with 29 bases spanning the gap. CDR3 length: 18 residues. The CDR3 sequence is CASSQIWGADSGVDEQYF. CDR3 DNA: TGTGCCAGCAGCCAAATTTGGGGGGCGGACAGCGGGGTGGACGAGCAGTACTTC.

This clonotype was seen a handful of times. The gene calls are TRBV28 and TRBJ2-6; D ambiguous. V was cut by 0 bases and J by 0 bases, with 12 bases left in between. CDR3 length: 18 residues. Looked up from germline, CDR1 is MDHEN and CDR2 is SYDVKM. In DNA, the CDR3 is TGTGCCAGCAGTTTATGGCAGGCGCGAGGCTCTGGGGCCAACGTCCTGACTTTC. This gives the protein CASSLWQARGSGANVLTF.

The J gene is TRBJ1-1, the V gene TRBV5-1; D unresolved. V was cut by 0 bases and J by 11 bases, with 8 bases left in between. Germline V gene data show CDR1 as SGHRS and CDR2 as YFSETQ. The CDR3 is 11 amino acids. Here the CDR3 DNA reads TGCGCCAGCAGCTTGGAAGGGCTGGCTTTCTTT. It specifies CASSLEGLAFF.

The gene calls are TRBV27 and TRBJ1-1; 9 positions match TRBD1. Per germline, CDR1 MNHEY and CDR2 SMNVEV (reference sequence). Losses at the gene ends were 5 bases for V and 6 bases for J; bases not matched to a gene: 10. There are 15 residues in the CDR3. This CDR3 is CASSTLQGAIAEAFF. CDR3 bases: TGTGCCAGCAGTACCTTACAGGGGGCGATCGCTGAAGCTTTCTTT.

This clonotype was observed many times. The chain recombines TRBV6-2 or TRBV6-3 with TRBJ2-5; TRBD2 matches at 14 bases. The ends lost 5 bases at V and 1 base at J; junction bases unmatched: 3. This CDR3 has 16 amino acids. Germline CDR1 and CDR2: MNHEY and SVGEGT. As DNA, the CDR3 is TGTGCCAGCAGTAGGACTAGCGGGAGGTTCCAAGAGACCCAGTACTTC. This sequence encodes CASSRTSGRFQETQYF.

This clonotype was counted ten times or more. The chain has TRBV27 and TRBJ2-7, with D uncertain. CDR3 length: 13 amino acids. CDR1 and CDR2 from the germline V gene are MNHEY and SMNVEV (reference sequence). The V end was cut by 3 bases, the J end by 4 bases, with 10 bases between. The chain's CDR3 is CASSLGYGYEQYF. The CDR3 DNA reads as TGTGCCAGCAGTTTGGGGTATGGGTACGAGCAGTACTTC.